This paragraph reports one T cell receptor (beta chain). Its antigen remains undetermined. For every CD8+ T cell subset, 250,000 to 300,000 cells were flow-sorted straight into RLT lysis buffer, and each subset was sorted in triplicate. Naive CD8+ T cells were defined stringently as CD45RO-CCR7+CD27+CD95- to exclude memory contaminants. Using standard density gradient centrifugation, peripheral blood mononuclear cells were isolated from buffy coats. A FACSAria III was used to flow-sort naive CD8+ T cells into CXCR3-negative and CXCR3-positive populations. An RNeasy Mini Kit was used to extract total RNA from the sorted cells. This entry belongs to a study of CXCR3-negative and CXCR3-positive naive CD8 T cells (dated by TCRdb to the late 2010s). As for the study more broadly: In total, roughly 140 million TRB reads were obtained, which works out to roughly 1.5 +/- 0.3 million reads per library. Diversity and physicochemical repertoire analyses were performed on around 10 donors pooled from two independent experiments. Naive subsets from a handful of donors and memory cells from 3 donors were included in the TRBV-TRBJ cluster analysis.

The sample was run on a NextSeq 550. The Human TCR Profiling Kit (MiLaboratory) was used to make UMI-labeled 5' RACE TRB cDNA libraries. The full amount of extracted RNA was used for cDNA synthesis, and the full amount of resulting cDNA was used for PCR amplification. Libraries were prepared in parallel with an identical number of PCR cycles. In the authors' own workflow: With a requirement of at least two reads per UMI, MIGEC and MiXCR extracted about 50,000 +/- 10,000 unique UMI-labeled TRB cDNA molecules per library. An average of around 40,000 +/- 10,000 functional in-frame TRB CDR3 nucleotide clonotypes without stop codons was found per library. After downsampling to 5000 UMI-labeled TRB molecules per sample, diversity metrics such as normalized Shannon-Wiener and Chao1 were calculated in VDJtools. VDJtools was used to calculate clonotype-size-weighted physicochemical properties of the central five CDR3 residues, namely interaction energy, strength, volume and Kidera factor 4. TCRdb reprocessed the reads, reporting each CDR3 protein sequence once and no DNA. None of the V and J calls come from the authors' own analysis; TCRdb made them. The record for this sample contains 50,000 to 65,000 distinct CDR3 sequences. Of the sample, more than 4% is held by the ten largest clones.

The investigation overall reported the following: Naive CXCR3-negative and CXCR3-positive cells from the same donor showed similar TRBV-TRBJ usage, whereas memory cells showed distinct patterns. Freshly isolated PBMCs were used for most assays because CXCR3 expression went down partially after cryopreservation. Surface CD5, linked to self-reactivity in mice, was comparable between naive subsets; TCR interaction strength was therefore also inferred from TRB CDR3 physicochemical properties. Comparably high repertoire diversity was found in both naive subsets, whereas much lower repertoire diversity was found in memory CD8+ T cells. Compared with CXCR3-negative naive cells, CXCR3-positive naive cells had TRB CDR3s with higher hydrophobicity (lower Kidera factor 4), lower energy, and higher strength and volume indices.

Sequences LNHDA (CDR1) and SQIVND (CDR2) are obtained from the germline V gene (reference sequence). The CDR3 spans 15 residues, from the cysteine through the phenylalanine. The DNA is unrecorded. The chain joins TRBV19 to TRBJ1-1; TCRdb proposes TRBD1, but this gene call is untestable without DNA. The sample was naive CXCR3- CD8+ T cells from blood. Explained via the paper, the cell subset or site label denotes: CD45RO-CCR7+CD27+CD95- naive CD8+ T cells lacking CXCR3 (TNR3-). The clonotype was recovered from a human donor in good health. Some clones in this sample may be carry-over from other donors' samples. The CDR3 region: CASSPWTGENTEAFF.